The next 16 T cell receptor beta chains were all read from a single sample in a study of patients and donors after allogeneic stem cell transplantation. TCRdb analysed the RT-PCR reads with MiXCR anew, one entry per CDR3 protein. The sample holds approximately 33,000 distinct CDR3 sequences, approximately 6.3% seen once. Material for sequencing was blood, either unsorted or a sorted T cell fraction (not recorded which). All receptors come from a human donor who was either an allogeneic HSCT recipient or a stem cell or donor lymphocyte infusion donor (not recorded which). It is not recorded whose cells these are; they may come from a transplant donor.

This clonotype was recorded many times. The chain combines TRBV6-2 or TRBV6-3 with TRBJ1-2; tentatively, D is TRBD1 (5 bases). The germline CDR1 and CDR2 sequences are MNHEY and SVGEGT. This CDR3 has 18 amino acids. Trimming stripped 0 bases from V and 4 bases from J, with 21 bases between. The CDR3: CASSYSRRAGRTSYGYTF. The CDR3 DNA reads TGTGCCAGCAGTTACTCGAGGAGGGCAGGGCGGACTAGCTATGGCTACACCTTC.

This clonotype was detected ten times or more. This chain uses TRBV12-3 or TRBV12-4 with TRBJ2-1, with TRBD2 as a possible D gene (7 bases). The CDR3 runs to 14 residues. The V end was cut by 2 bases, the J end by 8 bases, with 13 bases between. The CDR3 is CASSLWGGADEQFF. The CDR3 bases are TGTGCCAGCAGTTTATGGGGGGGGGCTGATGAGCAGTTCTTC.

This clonotype was seen more than once but under ten times. This chain links TRBV19 with TRBJ2-6; 8 bases are a match to TRBD1. The CDR3 is 16 residues long. V trimming: 7 bases; J trimming: 0 bases; junction bases outside the gene matches: 5. In germline, CDR1 is LNHDA, CDR2 SQIVND (reference sequence). The CDR3, as DNA: TGTGCCAGTAAAGAACAGGGGGGCTCTGGGGCCAACGTCCTGACTTTC. This codes for CASKEQGGSGANVLTF.

This clonotype was picked up many times. J is TRBJ2-3 and V is TRBV5-1; TRBD1 matches 8 bases. The CDR3 runs to 15 residues. In germline, CDR1 is SGHRS, CDR2 YFSETQ. The J segment lost 4 bases and the V segment lost 5 bases, leaving 9 bases of the junction unmatched. CDR3 nucleotide sequence: TGCGCCAGCAGTCAATCACAGGGGGGCGCAGATACGCAGTATTTT. Protein: CASSQSQGGADTQYF. The variable domain in full, completed from reference TRBV5-1 and TRBJ2-3, reads KAGVTQTPRYLIKTRGQQVTLSCSPISGHRSVSWYQQTPGQGLQFLFEYFSETQRNKGNFPGRFSGRQFSNSRSEMNVSTLELGDSALYLCASSQSQGGADTQYFGPGTRLTVL.

This clonotype was counted at least ten times. The chain employs TRBV19 and TRBJ2-1; TRBD1 matches 8 bases. This CDR3 has 15 amino acids. Unmatched junction bases numbered 5, after V lost 3 bases and J lost 4 bases. The germline gives CDR1 LNHDA, CDR2 SQIVND (reference sequence). The CDR3 spells CASSMGDRGYNEQFF. The CDR3 coding sequence is TGTGCCAGTAGTATGGGTGACAGGGGATACAATGAGCAGTTCTTC.

In its sample, this clonotype was seen many times. CDR3: CASSLFLAGAGSYNEQFF. The CDR3 coding sequence is TGTGCCAGCAGCTTATTCCTAGCGGGAGCGGGGTCCTACAATGAGCAGTTCTTC. This chain uses TRBV7-8 with TRBJ2-1, with 10 bases matching TRBD2. J gave up 1 base and V 2 bases, and 8 bases lay outside the gene matches. The CDR3 length is 18 residues. Germline CDR1 is SGHVS and CDR2 is FQNEAQ. Using reference TRBV7-8 and TRBJ2-1 for the parts outside the CDR3, the full variable domain is GAGVSQSPRYKVAKRGQDVALRCDPISGHVSLFWYQQALGQGPEFLTYFQNEAQLDKSGLPSDRFFAERPEGSVSTLKIQRTQQEDSAVYLCASSLFLAGAGSYNEQFFGPGTRLTVL.

The table lists this clonotype with many counts. V gene TRBV5-1 combines with J gene TRBJ2-1, with D unresolved. The germline V gene has CDR1 SGHRS and CDR2 YFSETQ. The V gene lost 0 bases and the J gene lost 1 base, with 5 bases spanning the gap. The CDR3 is made up of 14 amino acids. The CDR3 region has the DNA TGCGCCAGCAGCTTGGACCCATCCTACAATGAGCAGTTCTTC. Its translation: CASSLDPSYNEQFF.

This clonotype was observed at least ten times. The chain carries TRBV3-1 and TRBJ1-2; possible D gene TRBD1, 5 bases. Between the trimmed V and J ends, which lost 4 bases and 5 bases, there was a span of 14 bases. Germline lookup yields CDR1 LGHDT and CDR2 YNNKEL (reference sequence). The CDR3 consists of 14 residues. CDR3 sequence (DNA): TGTGCCAGCAGCCGGGGGGGACCCGATTATGGCTACACCTTC. This sequence encodes CASSRGGPDYGYTF.

The chain has TRBV7-2 and TRBJ2-5, with D maybe TRBD2 (5 bases). Trimming removed 5 bases from V and 2 bases from J, with 18 bases in between. The germline gives CDR1 SGHTA, CDR2 FQGNSA. The CDR3 is 16 amino acids. The CDR3 reads CASSRRRNLAQETQYF. DNA of the CDR3: TGTGCCAGCAGCAGGCGACGGAACCTAGCTCAAGAGACCCAGTACTTC. Drawing the rest from reference TRBV7-2 and TRBJ2-5, the complete variable domain is GAGVSQSPSNKVTEKGKDVELRCDPISGHTALYWYRQSLGQGLEFLIYFQGNSAPDKSGLPSDRFSAERTGGSVSTLTIQRTQQEDSAVYLCASSRRRNLAQETQYFGPGTRLLVL.

This clonotype was counted at least ten times. The chain recombines TRBV20-1 with TRBJ2-2; 7 bases map to TRBD2. CDR1 DFQATT and CDR2 SNEGSKA come from the germline V gene (reference sequence). V was clipped by 0 bases and J by 3 bases; unmatched bases: 10. CDR3 length: 17 residues. Here the CDR3 DNA reads TGCAGTGCTAGAGATAGTTCCGGGACTACTGACACCGGGGAGCTGTTTTTT. This translates into CSARDSSGTTDTGELFF.

J is TRBJ2-2 and V is TRBV25-1; D not certain. The V gene lost 4 bases and the J gene lost 1 base, with 16 bases spanning the gap. The germline CDR1 and CDR2 sequences are MGHDK and SYGVNS. The CDR3 covers 17 residues. CDR3 DNA: TGTGCCAGCAGTGTGTCCGTTCCATACCAGAACACCGGGGAGCTGTTTTTT. Its translation: CASSVSVPYQNTGELFF. The variable domain in full, with the rest retrieved from reference TRBV25-1 and TRBJ2-2, is EADIYQTPRYLVIGTGKKITLECSQTMGHDKMYWYQQDPGMELHLIHYSYGVNSTEKGDLSSESTVSRIRTEHFPLTLESARPSHTSQYLCASSVSVPYQNTGELFFGEGSRLTVL.

This clonotype was seen repeatedly, ten times or more. V and J are TRBV28 and TRBJ2-7, with D possibly TRBD2 on 5 matching bases. V was pared by 8 bases and J by 7 bases, with 15 bases between. Looked up from germline, CDR1 is MDHEN and CDR2 is SYDVKM. The CDR3 covers 12 residues. For the CDR3, the DNA is TGTGCCAGCGGGCGAGGAACTAGAGAGCAGTACTTC. Translating it yields CASGRGTREQYF.

This clonotype was seen ten or more times. The chain recombines TRBV12-5 with TRBJ1-2; D unclear. Trimming removed 1 base from V and 4 bases from J, with 7 bases in between. Germline V gene sequence: CDR1 LGHNT, CDR2 FRNRAP. The CDR3 spans 13 residues. The CDR3 DNA sequence: TGTGCTAGTGGTTTGGACGGACCCTATGGCTACACCTTC. As protein: CASGLDGPYGYTF.

The chain carries TRBV7-9 and TRBJ2-5; 8 bases agree with TRBD1. Trimming at V came to 9 bases and at J to 4 bases, leaving 1 base not matched to a gene. Germline V gene data show CDR1 as SEHNR and CDR2 as FQNEAQ (reference sequence). There are 11 residues in the CDR3. The CDR3 loop is CASDRGETQYF. DNA of the CDR3: TGTGCCAGTGACAGGGGAGAGACCCAGTACTTC.

In this sample, this clonotype turned up many times. The V call is TRBV4-2, the J call TRBJ1-5; unclear D gene. The CDR3 extends over 14 amino acids. The germline gives CDR1 LGHNA, CDR2 YNFKEQ. With 0 bases removed from V and 7 bases from J, the gap between germline ends came to 10 bases. The CDR3 spells CASSQEERGQPQHF. CDR3 sequence (DNA): TGTGCCAGCAGCCAAGAGGAGAGAGGACAGCCCCAGCATTTT.

The chain employs TRBV11-3 and TRBJ2-2; D is unclear. V gave up 5 bases and J gave up 1 base, with 8 bases separating them. Germline V lookup: CDR1 SGHNT, CDR2 YENEEA. The CDR3 has 14 amino acids. Here the CDR3 DNA reads TGTGCCAGCAGCCCGAAATGGAACACCGGGGAGCTGTTTTTT. Protein sequence: CASSPKWNTGELFF.